This TCR beta chain was recovered during a study of T cell repertoires in ileal Crohn's disease. Overall study: Postoperative therapy was given to about half: more than 10 thiopurines, roughly 20 anti-TNF agents.

Specified time point: neoterminal ileum biopsy at postoperative endoscopy, about 6 months after surgery. Comment on this clone: What it binds is not known.

Notes on the study in general: Endoscopy was done a median around 7.5 months after surgery.

Generated by immunoSEQ multiplex PCR, the TCRdb table keeps only in-frame clones and is missing some. The sample includes about 5,400 clones, under 75% of them seen just once. Sequenced: ileal tissue. This TCR was recovered from an adult with Crohn's disease.

CDR3 loop: CSVTTGQDEQYF. For the CDR3, the DNA is TGCAGCGTGACGACAGGGCAAGACGAGCAGTACTTC. This chain joins TRBV29-1 and TRBJ2-7; TRBD1 aligns across 7 bases. Germline V CDR1 and CDR2: SQVTM, ANQGSEA. The CDR3 runs 12 residues. J lost 5 bases, V lost 6 bases, and 7 bases had no gene match.